This T cell receptor beta chain emerged from a study of blood T cell repertoires in COVID-19. Between the trimmed V and J ends, which lost 6 bases and 6 bases, there was a span of 14 bases. This CDR3 region has 13 residues. Germline V lookup: CDR1 MDHEN, CDR2 SYDVKM. Sequencing was performed with immunoSEQ multiplex PCR; in TCRdb, only in-frame clones are kept and a portion is missing. The sample includes about 26,000 clones, over 70% seen only once; the top ten take more than 45%. The chain couples TRBV28 to TRBJ1-2, with a possible D match to TRBD1 (6 bases). Sequenced material: peripheral blood. This TCR derives from a man between 45 and 60 years old with active or convalescent COVID-19. The chain's CDR3 is CASRKDRLDGYTF. The CDR3 nucleotides are TGTGCCAGCAGGAAGGACAGACTGGATGGCTACACCTTC.